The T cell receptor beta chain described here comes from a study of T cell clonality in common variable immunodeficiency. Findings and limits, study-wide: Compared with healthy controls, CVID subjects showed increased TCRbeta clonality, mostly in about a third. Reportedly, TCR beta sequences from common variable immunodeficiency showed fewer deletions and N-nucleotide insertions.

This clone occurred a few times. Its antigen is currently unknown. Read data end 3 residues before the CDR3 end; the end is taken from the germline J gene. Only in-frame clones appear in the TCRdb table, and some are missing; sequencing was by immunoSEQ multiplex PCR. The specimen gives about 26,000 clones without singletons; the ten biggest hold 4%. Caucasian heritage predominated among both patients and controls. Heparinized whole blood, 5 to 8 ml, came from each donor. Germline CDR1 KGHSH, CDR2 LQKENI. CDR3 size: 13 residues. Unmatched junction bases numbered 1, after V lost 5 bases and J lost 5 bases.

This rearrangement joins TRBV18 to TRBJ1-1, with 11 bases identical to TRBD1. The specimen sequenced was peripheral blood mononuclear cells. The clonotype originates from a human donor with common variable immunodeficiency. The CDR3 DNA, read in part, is TGTGCCAGCTCATGGGACAGGGGGACTGAA. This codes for CASSWDRGTE. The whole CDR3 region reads CASSWDRGTEAFF. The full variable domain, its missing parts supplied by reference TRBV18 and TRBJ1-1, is NAGVMQNPRHLVRRRGQEARLRCSPMKGHSHVYWYRQLPEEGLKFMVYLQKENIIDESGMPKERFSAEFPKEGPSILRIQQVVRGDSAAYFCASSWDRGTEAFFGQGTRLTVV.